In this sample, the clone carrying this T cell receptor (beta chain) turned up a few times. The antigen is undetermined. One junction end disagrees with the germline gene, perhaps due to a read error. Thyroid surgery was performed in patients who had received no treatment beforehand. In the authors' methods: A classifier for distant metastasis in papillary thyroid cancer was constructed using CDR3 differences observed across clinicopathological groups. Using MiXCR, TCRdb re-called clones from the PCR reads. TCRdb's processing, not the authors', yielded these V and J calls. The table shows thousands of clones, with around 28% occurring only once. The data were taken from a study of metastatic and nonmetastatic thyroid tumors. The wider study: Repertoires were compared across blood and tumor or nodule tissue from malignant and benign thyroid patients. Study outcomes and limitations: Versus benign nodules, malignant thyroid tumors reportedly had significantly higher TCR beta diversity, in blood and tumor.

There are 13 residues in the CDR3. From germline, CDR1 is MNHEY and CDR2 SVGEGT. V gene TRBV6-2 or TRBV6-3 combines with J gene TRBJ2-3; D perhaps matches TRBD2 (5 bases). Sequencing was carried out using tumor tissue. This TCR came from a male donor with papillary thyroid cancer or a benign thyroid nodule (not recorded which). Some clones in this sample may be carry-over from other donors' samples. This CDR3 reads CASSAGRSDTQYF. The CDR3 bases are TGTGCCAGCAGCGCGGGCAGGTCAGATACTCAGTATTTT.